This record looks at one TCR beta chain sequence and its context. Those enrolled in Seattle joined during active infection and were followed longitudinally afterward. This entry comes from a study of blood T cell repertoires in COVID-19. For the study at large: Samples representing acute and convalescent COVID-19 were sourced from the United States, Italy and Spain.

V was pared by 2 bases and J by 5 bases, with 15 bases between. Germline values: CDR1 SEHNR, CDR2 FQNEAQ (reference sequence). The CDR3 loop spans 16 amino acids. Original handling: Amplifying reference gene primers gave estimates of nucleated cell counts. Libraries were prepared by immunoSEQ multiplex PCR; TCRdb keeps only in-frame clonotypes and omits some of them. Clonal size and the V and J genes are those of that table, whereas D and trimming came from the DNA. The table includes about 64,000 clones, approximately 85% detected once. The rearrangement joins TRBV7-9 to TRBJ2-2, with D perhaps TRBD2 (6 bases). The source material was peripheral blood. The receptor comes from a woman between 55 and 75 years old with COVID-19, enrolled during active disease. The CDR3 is CASSLMAGPTTGELFF. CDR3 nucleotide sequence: TGTGCCAGCAGCTTAATGGCGGGACCCACGACCGGGGAGCTGTTTTTT.